The 23 T cell receptor beta chains reported below all come from one sample, sequenced in a study of naive and memory T cell subsets. Study-level results: Naive repertoires, especially CD8, held a few larger clonotypes, possibly memory cells re-expressing CD45RA.

Both TRBC1 and TRBC2 were covered by a beta constant-region primer of two equimolar oligonucleotides. Four rounds of PCR amplified the ligated cDNA using nested alpha and beta constant-region primers plus SP2. TCRdb ran MiXCR on the UMI-ligation and nested PCR reads and lists one entry per CDR3 protein. The sample lists about 100,000 distinct CDR3 sequences; 14% were seen once. Their antigens remain unidentified. Material: naive CD8+ T cells from blood. The receptors were gathered from a human donor in good health.

The chain has TRBV4-3 and TRBJ1-6; TRBD1 agrees at 8 bases. This CDR3 contains 15 residues. The trim removed 4 bases at V and 6 bases at J, leaving 5 bases unmatched. CDR1 is LGHNA, CDR2 YSLEER, per germline. CDR3 amino acids: CASSLSQGANSPLHF. The CDR3 DNA reads as TGCGCCAGCAGCCTTAGCCAGGGGGCTAATTCACCCCTCCACTTT.

This clonotype was seen at least ten times. This chain joins TRBV7-2 and TRBJ2-3; 9 nucleotides align to TRBD2. V was clipped by 1 base and J by 2 bases; unmatched bases: 7. The CDR3 runs to 17 residues. From germline, CDR1 is SGHTA and CDR2 FQGNSA. The CDR3 loop reads CASSLDLAGVITDTQYF. The CDR3 DNA follows: TGTGCCAGCAGCTTAGACTTAGCGGGGGTGATCACAGATACGCAGTATTTT.

The CDR3 DNA reads as TGTGCCAGCAGTTTATTTAACACTGAAGCTTTCTTT. It translates to CASSLFNTEAFF. This sequence joins TRBV12-3 or TRBV12-4 and TRBJ1-1; D not certain. There are 12 residues in the CDR3. The V end lost 2 bases, the J end lost 2 bases, and 3 bases lay between the germline ends.

The rearrangement uses TRBV5-1 and TRBJ2-1, with 7 bases matching TRBD1. The CDR3 loop spans 13 amino acids. The germline CDR1 and CDR2 sequences are SGHRS and YFSETQ. Losses at the gene ends were 3 bases for V and 6 bases for J; bases not matched to a gene: 3. In DNA, the CDR3 is TGCGCCAGCAGCTGGACAGGAGGCAATGAGCAGTTCTTC. Protein: CASSWTGGNEQFF. Variable domain in full (rest from reference TRBV5-1 and TRBJ2-1): KAGVTQTPRYLIKTRGQQVTLSCSPISGHRSVSWYQQTPGQGLQFLFEYFSETQRNKGNFPGRFSGRQFSNSRSEMNVSTLELGDSALYLCASSWTGGNEQFFGPGTRLTVL.

There are a few counts of this clonotype. The genes are TRBV3-1 and TRBJ2-5; D uncertain. V shed 4 bases and J shed 3 bases, with 12 bases lying between them. The CDR3 is made up of 14 amino acids. CDR1 is LGHDT and CDR2 is YNNKEL in the germline V gene (reference sequence). The CDR3 bases are TGTGCCAGCAGCCCGGCGGATCCGAAAGAGACCCAGTACTTC. Translated, it gives CASSPADPKETQYF.

This clonotype was recorded many times. This CDR3 is CASSDVRGPETYEQYF. The CDR3 DNA sequence: TGTGCCAGCAGCGACGTTCGGGGGCCGGAAACCTACGAGCAGTACTTC. The gene calls are TRBV7-9 and TRBJ2-7; tentatively, D is TRBD1 or TRBD2 (6 bases each). Germline V gene data show CDR1 as SEHNR and CDR2 as FQNEAQ (reference sequence). The CDR3 runs to 16 residues. V lost 5 bases to trimming and J lost 2 bases, with 19 bases between them.

This clonotype was counted at least ten times. The rearrangement joins TRBV27 to TRBJ2-7; D is undetermined. The CDR3 spans 14 residues. V dropped 5 bases and J dropped 0 bases, with 11 bases sitting between them. Germline V gene lookup returns CDR1 MNHEY and CDR2 SMNVEV (reference sequence). CDR3 nucleotide sequence: TGTGCCAGCAGTCCCATGGGGTACTCCTACGAGCAGTACTTC. It translates to CASSPMGYSYEQYF.

The CDR3 here is CASSSGIRNEQFF. CDR3 DNA: TGTGCCAGCAGTTCGGGGATTCGGAATGAGCAGTTCTTC. The chain couples TRBV12-3 or TRBV12-4 to TRBJ2-1, with D perhaps matching TRBD2 (5 bases). The CDR3 is 13 residues long. Trimming shortened V by 4 bases and J by 7 bases, and 11 bases separated the two germline ends.

This clonotype has ten or more counts. The chain uses TRBV20-1 and TRBJ1-3; D remains ambiguous. CDR1 is DFQATT and CDR2 is SNEGSKA in the germline V gene (reference sequence). V lost 0 bases to trimming and J lost 7 bases, with 7 bases between them. The CDR3 consists of 12 residues. CDR3 sequence reads: CSARDRGNTIYF. CDR3 DNA: TGCAGTGCTAGAGATCGAGGGAACACCATATATTTT.

This rearrangement joins TRBV29-1 to TRBJ2-1; TRBD2 might be the D (5 bases). The CDR3 runs to 15 residues. Germline V gene data show CDR1 as SQVTM and CDR2 as ANQGSEA. V was clipped by 0 bases and J by 3 bases, with 12 bases between them. The CDR3 loop is CSVEEPSSYYNEQFF. CDR3 in DNA: TGCAGCGTTGAAGAACCTAGCAGTTACTACAATGAGCAGTTCTTC.

This clonotype was seen a few times. The J gene is TRBJ2-1, the V gene TRBV12-3 or TRBV12-4; D tentatively reads TRBD1 or TRBD2 (6 bases each). V lost 3 bases and J lost 1, with 16 bases in between. This CDR3 is 17 amino acids long. The CDR3 DNA sequence: TGTGCCAGCAGTTTTCCGGTGGAGGGGGTTTCCTACAATGAGCAGTTCTTC. It encodes CASSFPVEGVSYNEQFF.

J is TRBJ2-1 and V is TRBV14; TRBD1 is a possible D gene (5 bases). The CDR3 has 17 amino acids. Deletions cut 4 bases from V and 0 bases from J, with 16 bases between. The germline CDR1 and CDR2 sequences are SGHDN and FVKESK. The CDR3 sequence is CASSRLLQVDSYNEQFF. CDR3 DNA: TGTGCCAGCAGCCGTCTATTACAGGTCGACTCCTACAATGAGCAGTTCTTC.

This clonotype occurred many times. The CDR3 bases are TGTGCCAGCAGCCCCCCGGGGGCCTACTATGGCTACACCTTC. It translates to CASSPPGAYYGYTF. This sequence joins TRBV7-9 and TRBJ1-2; a possible D gene is TRBD1 (6 bases). CDR1 SEHNR and CDR2 FQNEAQ come from the germline V gene (reference sequence). This CDR3 contains 14 residues. V lost 5 bases to trimming and J lost 3 bases, with 13 bases between them.

The V gene is TRBV12-3 or TRBV12-4, the J gene TRBJ1-5, with a tentative D call TRBD1 (6 bases). V gave up 3 bases and J gave up 0 bases, with 9 bases separating them. There are 15 residues in the CDR3. CDR3: CASSFSGDSNQPQHF. In DNA form, the CDR3 reads TGTGCCAGCAGTTTTTCAGGGGATAGCAATCAGCCCCAGCATTTT.

In its sample, this clonotype was seen a few times. This chain's CDR3 is CASSLNRDGYTF. The CDR3 DNA reads as TGCGCCAGCAGCTTAAACCGGGATGGCTACACCTTC. The gene calls are TRBV5-1 and TRBJ1-2; no clear D gene. Trimming took 2 bases from V and 6 from J, leaving 8 bases between them. This CDR3 is 12 amino acids long. Germline V gene data show CDR1 as SGHRS and CDR2 as YFSETQ.

The sample holds a few counts of this clonotype. The chain carries TRBV27 and TRBJ2-7; TRBD1 aligns across 8 bases. J lost 1 base, V lost 8 bases, and 4 bases had no gene match. The CDR3 is 13 residues long. The germline CDR1 and CDR2 sequences are MNHEY and SMNVEV (reference sequence). CDR3 in amino acids: CASRDRSSYEQYF. The CDR3, as DNA: TGTGCCAGCCGGGACAGGAGTTCCTACGAGCAGTACTTC.

This clonotype was seen only a few times. The chain combines TRBV6-1 with TRBJ1-1, with 8 bases identical to TRBD1. Germline CDR1 MNHNS, CDR2 SASEGT. The CDR3 consists of 13 residues. With V trimmed by 4 bases and J by 5 bases, 3 bases remained unmatched. The CDR3 loop reads CASSVDRVTEAFF. Written as DNA, the CDR3 is TGTGCCAGCAGTGTGGACAGGGTAACTGAAGCTTTCTTT.

The chain links TRBV20-1 to TRBJ2-5, with a possible D match to TRBD2 (5 bases). V lost 6 bases to trimming and J lost 1 base, with 24 bases between them. Germline CDR1 is DFQATT and CDR2 is SNEGSKA (reference sequence). The CDR3 runs 17 residues. CDR3: CSASTWERATFQETQYF. The CDR3 DNA follows: TGCAGTGCCAGTACCTGGGAGAGGGCAACCTTCCAAGAGACCCAGTACTTC.

The V and J genes are TRBV20-1 and TRBJ2-7, with D perhaps TRBD1 or TRBD2 (5 bases each). The CDR3 loop spans 17 amino acids. Germline V gives CDR1 DFQATT, CDR2 SNEGSKA (reference sequence). Trimming removed 1 base from V and 7 bases from J, with 26 bases in between. This chain's CDR3 is CSARGFDLIGAPGEQYF. The CDR3 DNA follows: TGCAGTGCTAGAGGGTTCGACCTTATTGGGGCGCCGGGGGAGCAGTACTTC.

This clonotype has a count of ten or more. CDR3 sequence reads: CASSQERMEGGYGYTF. In DNA form, the CDR3 reads TGCGCCAGCAGCCAAGAAAGGATGGAGGGAGGCTATGGCTACACCTTC. This chain uses TRBV4-3 with TRBJ1-2, with D hard to call. The V gene lost 0 bases and the J gene lost 4 bases, with 15 bases spanning the gap. Germline V CDR1 and CDR2: LGHNA, YSLEER. The CDR3 loop spans 16 amino acids.

This clonotype was detected a few times. This sequence joins TRBV6-2 or TRBV6-3 and TRBJ1-1; possibly TRBD1 for D (6 bases). The CDR3 sequence is 16 residues long. V lost 6 bases, J lost 1 base, and 18 bases lay in between. CDR1 is MNHEY and CDR2 is SVGEGT in the germline V gene. CDR3 protein: CASSRRGTGTNTEAFF. The CDR3 DNA is TGTGCCAGCAGCCGTCGGGGAACAGGGACGAACACTGAAGCTTTCTTT.

This chain links TRBV12-3 or TRBV12-4 with TRBJ2-1; D call uncertain. Trimming stripped 3 bases from V and 7 bases from J, with 7 bases between. The CDR3 is 12 residues long. CDR3 loop: CASSFLVNEQFF. The CDR3 DNA follows: TGTGCCAGCAGTTTTTTGGTGAATGAGCAGTTCTTC.

This clonotype was found a few times. The chain joins TRBV28 to TRBJ2-5; tentatively, D is TRBD1 (6 bases). CDR3 length: 14 residues. V gave up 7 bases and J gave up 5 bases, with 17 bases separating them. From germline, CDR1 is MDHEN and CDR2 SYDVKM. In DNA form, the CDR3 reads TGTGCCAGCACCGTCAGGGGCCGTAGCGAGACCCAGTACTTC. Protein sequence: CASTVRGRSETQYF.